This paragraph reports one TCR beta chain. These data come from a study of T cell repertoires in cytomegalovirus infection. TCRdb processed the reads anew with MiXCR; each CDR3 protein has one entry. There are over 300,000 distinct CDR3 sequences in the sample; roughly a sixth occur only once, and around 11% lies in the top ten. This sequence was found in a human donor in good health (CMV status not recorded). Some clones in this sample may be carry-over from other donors' samples. The sample consisted of PBMCs.

CDR3 protein: CASSPLPRAHEQYF. CDR3 sequence (DNA): TGTGCCAGCAGCCCTCTCCCACGGGCCCACGAGCAGTACTTC. V gene TRBV9 combines with J gene TRBJ2-7; no reliable D call. The germline CDR1 and CDR2 sequences are SGDLS and YYNGEE. V was cut by 4 bases and J by 5 bases, with 16 bases left in between. The CDR3 consists of 14 residues.